A single sample gave rise to the 27 T cell receptor beta chains below, sequenced in a study of early T cells in non-severe SARS-CoV-2 infection. TCRdb called the 5' RACE reads again in MiXCR, with one record for every CDR3 protein. The data contain 20,000 to 25,000 distinct CDR3 sequences, 5.3% of them singletons. The sequenced sample consisted of whole blood. Source of these receptors: an adult who was a healthcare worker with PCR-confirmed SARS-CoV-2 infection or an uninfected control (not recorded which).

In its sample, this clonotype was seen many times. The rearrangement uses TRBV21-1 and TRBJ2-1; TRBD1 is the table's D call, not checked against the DNA. TRBV21-1 is recorded as a pseudogene. This CDR3 contains 12 residues. CDR3 coding DNA: TGTGCCAGCAGCAAAAGGGGATATGAGCAGTTCTTC. It yields the protein CASSKRGYEQFF.

This clonotype was found many times. This rearrangement joins TRBV9 to TRBJ1-4; TRBD1 agrees at 7 bases. Germline loops: CDR1 SGDLS, CDR2 YYNGEE. V was clipped by 4 bases and J by 7 bases; unmatched bases: 10. The length of the CDR3 is 15 residues. This chain's CDR3 is CASSLGTVGGEKLFF. The CDR3 region has the DNA TGTGCCAGCAGCCTAGGGACAGTTGGAGGTGAAAAACTGTTTTTT.

This clonotype was counted many times. The V call is TRBV13, the J call TRBJ2-7; D might be TRBD1 (6 bases). The CDR3 is 17 amino acids. V lost 5 bases, J lost 0 bases, and 20 bases lay in between. CDR1 and CDR2 from the germline V gene are PRHDT and FYEKMQ (reference sequence). The chain's CDR3 is CASSKQGPVAISYEQYF. CDR3 nucleotides: TGTGCCAGCAGCAAACAGGGCCCGGTGGCAATCTCCTACGAGCAGTACTTC.

This clonotype was seen a few times. V is TRBV20-1 and J is TRBJ2-1; 11 bases agree with TRBD2. With V trimmed by 0 bases and J by 6 bases, 4 bases remained unmatched. This CDR3 is 15 amino acids long. Germline values: CDR1 DFQATT, CDR2 SNEGSKA (reference sequence). As DNA, the CDR3 is TGCAGTGCTAGAGATTTAGCGGGAGGGCTCAATGAGCAGTTCTTC. Translated: CSARDLAGGLNEQFF.

This clonotype was recorded at least ten times. This chain connects TRBV7-2 to TRBJ2-3; the D gene is possibly TRBD1 (5 bases). CDR1 and CDR2 from the germline V gene are SGHTA and FQGNSA. V dropped 4 bases and J dropped 3 bases, with 23 bases sitting between them. The CDR3 totals 18 residues. CDR3 sequence: CASSSGRQGVIGTDTQYF. As DNA, the CDR3 is TGTGCCAGCAGCTCAGGGCGGCAGGGTGTTATAGGAACAGATACGCAGTATTTT.

The V call is TRBV28, the J call TRBJ2-7; D tentatively fits TRBD1 or TRBD2 (5 bases each). The CDR3 is 17 residues long. Trimming left V 4 bases short and J 1 base short, with 20 bases between. Germline CDR1 reads MDHEN; CDR2 reads SYDVKM. The CDR3: CASSSPGTDFLSYEQYF. As DNA, the CDR3 is TGTGCCAGCAGTTCTCCGGGGACCGACTTTCTTTCCTACGAGCAGTACTTC.

This clonotype was found many times. The rearrangement uses TRBV9 and TRBJ2-2; 8 positions match TRBD2. CDR3 size: 16 residues. Germline trimming cut 0 bases from V and 2 bases from J; bases unmatched to any gene: 3. Germline loops: CDR1 SGDLS, CDR2 YYNGEE. The DNA of the CDR3 is TGTGCCAGCAGCGTAGGACTAGCGTTTAACACCGGGGAGCTGTTTTTT. It specifies CASSVGLAFNTGELFF.

The rearrangement uses TRBV7-9 and TRBJ1-1; D is undetermined. CDR1 is SEHNR, CDR2 FQNEAQ, per germline (reference sequence). CDR3 size: 12 residues. The V gene lost 7 bases and the J gene lost 7 bases, with 13 bases spanning the gap. CDR3 sequence reads: CASTIDRLEAFF. In DNA form, the CDR3 reads TGTGCCAGCACCATAGATCGTCTTGAAGCTTTCTTT.

This clonotype was found a few times. The chain employs TRBV7-3 and TRBJ2-7; D is perhaps TRBD2 (6 bases). This CDR3 spans 14 amino acids. With 5 bases removed from V and 0 bases from J, the gap between germline ends came to 11 bases. Germline V gene sequence: CDR1 SGHTA, CDR2 FQGTGA. In DNA form, the CDR3 reads TGTGCCAGCAGCCGGGGAGGCCTCTCCTACGAGCAGTACTTC. As protein: CASSRGGLSYEQYF.

The sample holds many counts of this clonotype. The V and J genes are TRBV29-1 and TRBJ2-1; TRBD1 aligns across 7 bases. V shed 3 bases and J 10 bases; nucleotides not matched to a gene: 6. This CDR3 is 12 amino acids long. CDR1 SQVTM and CDR2 ANQGSEA come from the germline V gene. The CDR3 reads CSVDLPTGEQFF. CDR3 nucleotide sequence: TGCAGCGTTGACCTTCCGACAGGGGAGCAGTTCTTC.

The chain recombines TRBV10-2 with TRBJ2-1, with 9 bases identical to TRBD2. Trimming took 6 bases from V and 4 from J; bases not matched to a gene: 4. The CDR3 is 14 amino acids. Germline V gene data show CDR1 as WSHSY and CDR2 as SAAADI. CDR3 sequence: CASRRLAEYNEQFF. For the CDR3, the DNA is TGCGCCAGCAGAAGACTAGCGGAGTACAATGAGCAGTTCTTC.

This clonotype was counted between two and nine times. This chain joins TRBV2 and TRBJ2-3, with 10 bases lining up with TRBD2. J lost 2 bases, V lost 8 bases, and 4 bases had no gene match. The CDR3 runs to 14 residues. CDR1 is SNHLY, CDR2 FYNNEI, per germline. CDR3 residues: CASQLAGLTDTQYF. Written as DNA, the CDR3 is TGTGCCAGCCAACTAGCGGGACTCACAGATACGCAGTATTTT.

This clonotype was found a few times. Written as DNA, the CDR3 is TGTGCCAGCAGCGTAGAAGGCAGGGAAGGCGCTGAAGCTTTCTTT. It codes for CASSVEGREGAEAFF. This chain links TRBV9 with TRBJ1-1; D is possibly TRBD1 (5 bases). Trimming removed 0 bases at V and 6 bases at J, with 15 bases between. CDR3 size: 15 residues. Germline V gives CDR1 SGDLS, CDR2 YYNGEE.

This clonotype was recorded at least ten times. The rearrangement links TRBV5-8 to TRBJ2-1; 8 nucleotides match TRBD2. The V and J ends lost 2 bases and 0 bases, in that order; junction bases with no gene match: 4. CDR1 and CDR2 (germline): SGHTS, YDEGEE. The CDR3 is made up of 16 amino acids. The CDR3 bases are TGTGCCAGCAGCTTATATGCGGGAGGCTCCTACAATGAGCAGTTCTTC. Translating it yields CASSLYAGGSYNEQFF.

This clonotype was observed many times. The chain combines TRBV12-3 or TRBV12-4 with TRBJ1-3; no clear D gene. The CDR3 is 15 amino acids. Trimming pared 3 bases from V and 0 bases from J, leaving 9 bases between. The CDR3 is CASSFSASSGNTIYF. DNA for the CDR3: TGTGCCAGCAGTTTCTCGGCGTCCTCTGGAAACACCATATATTTT.

This clonotype was seen many times. CDR3 nucleotides: TGCAGTGCCCCCACCGGGACGGCTGGAAACACCATATATTTT. Translated, it gives CSAPTGTAGNTIYF. V usage is TRBV20-1 and J usage is TRBJ1-3; a weak D match, TRBD1 (5 bases). The CDR3 extends over 14 amino acids. V shed 6 bases and J shed 2 bases, with 14 bases lying between them. Germline V gene data show CDR1 as DFQATT and CDR2 as SNEGSKA (reference sequence).

In this sample, this clonotype turned up many times. The CDR3, as DNA: TGTGCCAGCAGCCCACTCTCGACAGGGGGCAAGGGGAATCAGCCCCAGCATTTT. It specifies CASSPLSTGGKGNQPQHF. The chain recombines TRBV12-3 or TRBV12-4 with TRBJ1-5; 10 positions agree with TRBD1. V gave up 6 bases and J gave up 4 bases; unmatched junction bases: 15. This CDR3 is built from 18 residues.

At least ten counts were recorded for this clonotype. This chain links TRBV21-1 with TRBJ2-7; the table's D call TRBD2 went unverified against the DNA. TRBV21-1 is a listed pseudogene. The CDR3 is 13 residues long. This chain's CDR3 is CASSGRGFYEQYV. As DNA, the CDR3 is TGTGCCAGCAGCGGGAGGGGTTTCTACGAGCAGTACGTC.

Many counts were recorded for this clonotype. The chain is built from TRBV5-1 and TRBJ2-3; TRBD2 is a possible D gene (5 bases). The germline CDR1 and CDR2 sequences are SGHRS and YFSETQ. CDR3 length: 16 amino acids. Trimming removed 0 bases at V and 4 bases at J, with 15 bases between. In DNA form, the CDR3 reads TGCGCCAGCAGCTTGGCCGGAGCGGCACTTTCAGATACGCAGTATTTT. The encoded protein is CASSLAGAALSDTQYF. The whole variable domain, filled in from reference TRBV5-1 and TRBJ2-3, reads KAGVTQTPRYLIKTRGQQVTLSCSPISGHRSVSWYQQTPGQGLQFLFEYFSETQRNKGNFPGRFSGRQFSNSRSEMNVSTLELGDSALYLCASSLAGAALSDTQYFGPGTRLTVL.

The sample holds a few counts of this clonotype. V gene TRBV7-9 combines with J gene TRBJ2-5; D could derive from TRBD1 or TRBD2 (5 bases each). Trimming removed 4 bases at V and 4 bases at J, with 10 bases between. There are 13 residues in the CDR3. The germline V gene encodes CDR1 SEHNR and CDR2 FQNEAQ (reference sequence). The chain's CDR3 is CASSSPGRETQYF. In DNA form, the CDR3 reads TGTGCCAGCAGCTCGCCGGGACGAGAGACCCAGTACTTC. The variable domain in full, completed from reference TRBV7-9 and TRBJ2-5, reads DTGVSQNPRHKITKRGQNVTFRCDPISEHNRLYWYRQTLGQGPEFLTYFQNEAQLEKSRLLSDRFSAERPKGSFSTLEIQRTEQGDSAMYLCASSSPGRETQYFGPGTRLLVL.

This clonotype was recorded at least ten times. The rearrangement uses TRBV24-1 and TRBJ2-3, with D tentatively TRBD1 or TRBD2 (5 bases each). Trimming left V 4 bases short and J 0 bases short, with 13 bases between. Germline V gene lookup returns CDR1 KGHDR and CDR2 SFDVKD. The CDR3 totals 16 residues. CDR3 sequence reads: CATSDGTFTSTDTQYF. The CDR3 DNA follows: TGTGCCACCAGTGACGGGACCTTTACTAGCACAGATACGCAGTATTTT.

This clonotype turned up a few times. V is TRBV6-5 and J is TRBJ2-5; D is possibly TRBD2 (6 bases). The CDR3 has 14 amino acids. V was clipped by 2 bases and J by 4 bases, with 11 bases between them. The germline gives CDR1 MNHEY, CDR2 SVGAGI. The CDR3, as DNA: TGTGCCAGCAGTTACCCCGGGGGAGGAGAGACCCAGTACTTC. Encoded protein: CASSYPGGGETQYF.

This CDR3 reads CASSQKRGTREQYV. The CDR3 nucleotides are TGTGCCAGCAGCCAAAAAAGAGGGACCCGAGAGCAGTACGTC. The gene calls are TRBV21-1 and TRBJ2-7; the D call in the table, TRBD1, was not verified against the DNA. TRBV21-1 is marked as a pseudogene. The CDR3 is 14 residues long.

In this sample, this clonotype is medium-sized. This chain joins TRBV24-1 and TRBJ2-3, with 7 bases matching TRBD1. Per the germline V gene, CDR1 is KGHDR and CDR2 is SFDVKD. The CDR3 totals 21 residues. Unmatched junction bases numbered 21, after V lost 2 bases and J lost 2 bases. CDR3 bases: TGTGCCACCAGTGATTCCTTCCAGACAGGAACGGGACAGTATCACACAGATACGCAGTATTTT. It codes for CATSDSFQTGTGQYHTDTQYF.

This clonotype came up a few times. This chain joins TRBV18 and TRBJ1-5; D not certain. V shed 1 base and J shed 4 bases, with 5 bases lying between them. The CDR3 consists of 13 residues. Per germline, CDR1 KGHSH and CDR2 LQKENI. CDR3: CASSPQENQPQHF. The CDR3 bases are TGTGCCAGCTCACCACAGGAGAATCAGCCCCAGCATTTT. Supplemented by reference TRBV18 and TRBJ1-5, the full variable domain reads NAGVMQNPRHLVRRRGQEARLRCSPMKGHSHVYWYRQLPEEGLKFMVYLQKENIIDESGMPKERFSAEFPKEGPSILRIQQVVRGDSAAYFCASSPQENQPQHFGDGTRLSIL.

Ten or more counts support this clonotype. This chain joins TRBV4-3 and TRBJ2-4, with unresolved D. CDR1 LGHNA and CDR2 YSLEER come from the germline V gene. The CDR3 consists of 16 residues. V was shortened by 0 bases and J by 6 bases, with 15 bases between the two germline ends. The CDR3 nucleotides are TGCGCCAGCAGCCAAGATGTCGGAGCCTTGAGAAACATTCAGTACTTC. Its protein is CASSQDVGALRNIQYF.

This clonotype has just a few counts. V and J are TRBV5-6 and TRBJ2-3; TRBD2 agrees at 9 bases. CDR3 size: 18 residues. Per germline, CDR1 SGHDT and CDR2 YYEEEE. The junction had 10 bases not matched to a gene; V was cut back by 2 bases and J by 0 bases. The CDR3 region has the DNA TGTGCCAGCAGCTTATCTAGCGGGATGCGATCTAGCACAGATACGCAGTATTTT. Amino acid sequence: CASSLSSGMRSSTDTQYF.